The rows below give T cell receptor beta chains drawn from one sample of a study of T cell repertoires in cytomegalovirus infection. MiXCR, applied by TCRdb to the reads, yields one record per CDR3 protein. The sample holds a few hundred thousand distinct CDR3 sequences, more than 25% seen once. Sequenced sample: PBMCs. The receptors originated from a human donor in good health (CMV status not recorded). Some clones in this sample may be carry-over from other donors' samples. Each CDR3 is given with its conserved first and last residue. A D gene is named only where the DNA matches it firmly. Rows give clone size only sometimes, using once, few, many, or a class for an expanded clone.

-	TRBV6-1	TRBJ2-7	TRBD1	TGTGCCAGCAGTGAAGAGGGACAGGTCTCCTACGAGCAGTACTTC	CASSEEGQVSYEQYF
many	TRBV7-2	TRBJ2-2	TRBD2	TGTGCCAGCAGCTTACAGGGACTAGTTAACACCGGGGAGCTGTTTTTT	CASSLQGLVNTGELFF
few	TRBV12-3/TRBV12-4	TRBJ2-2	-	TGTGCCAGCAGCGGGGGAAGCGGGGAGCTGTTTTTT	CASSGGSGELFF
few	TRBV7-9	TRBJ1-6	TRBD1	TGTGCCAGCAGAAGGACGACAGGGGGCTATAATTCACCCCTCCACTTT	CASRRTTGGYNSPLHF
-	TRBV6-6	TRBJ2-5	TRBD1	TGTGCCAGCAGTCAAAGACAGGGGGCGCCGGGAGAGACCCAGTACTTC	CASSQRQGAPGETQYF
-	TRBV11-2	TRBJ1-4	TRBD1	TGTGCCAGCAGCCGGACAGGGACGAATGAAAAACTGTTTTTT	CASSRTGTNEKLFF
-	TRBV7-8	TRBJ2-7	-	TGTGCCAGCAGCGGACAGTGGGGGGCCTACGAGCAGTACTTC	CASSGQWGAYEQYF
few	TRBV6-2/TRBV6-3	TRBJ2-7	TRBD2	TGTGCCAGCAGCCATGGACTAGCGGGAGGTGAGCAGTACTTC	CASSHGLAGGEQYF
-	TRBV28	TRBJ2-5	-	TGTGCCAGCAGTCCACCCGTAGCCCTCGTGTACTTC	CASSPPVALVYF
-	TRBV5-5	TRBJ2-5	-	TGTGCCAGCAGCTATGGACTCGTACGAGAGACCCAGTACTTC	CASSYGLVRETQYF
-	TRBV19	TRBJ1-2	-	TGTGCCAGTAAGGACAGCCCAGCTAACTATGGCTACACCTTC	CASKDSPANYGYTF
-	TRBV7-2	TRBJ1-2	TRBD1	TGTGCCAGCAGCCCCGGGACAGGGAGGTCCTATGGCTACACCTTC	CASSPGTGRSYGYTF
-	TRBV28	TRBJ1-2	-	TGTGCCAGCACAGAACAGGTTCAGCCTGGCTACACCTTC	CASTEQVQPGYTF
few	TRBV6-5	TRBJ1-5	TRBD1	TGTGCCAGCAGGCCAGAAGGACAGGGGGGATACCAGCCCCAGCATTTT	CASRPEGQGGYQPQHF
-	TRBV20-1	TRBJ1-1	TRBD1	TGCAGTGCAGGGACAGGGTGGAACACTGAAGCTTTCTTT	CSAGTGWNTEAFF
-	TRBV12-3/TRBV12-4	TRBJ1-5	-	TGTGCCAGCAGTTCCCCCGCCCGACAGTTTAGCAATCAGCCCCAGCATTTT	CASSSPARQFSNQPQHF
-	TRBV6-2/TRBV6-3	TRBJ2-7	-	TGTGCCAGCAAGGCGGGAATTGCCTACGAGCAGTACTTC	CASKAGIAYEQYF
few	TRBV7-6	TRBJ2-3	TRBD2	TGTGCTAGCAGCATGACTAGCGGGACTTTGGATACGCAGTATTTT	CASSMTSGTLDTQYF
many	TRBV7-2	TRBJ2-5	TRBD2	TGTGCCAGCCTTTTTATGGGGGGGGAGACCCAGTACTTC	CASLFMGGETQYF
few	TRBV19	TRBJ2-2	TRBD2	TGTGCCAGTAGTATAGGAGCGGGAGCGAACACCGGGGAGCTGTTTTTT	CASSIGAGANTGELFF
-	TRBV6-1	TRBJ2-2	-	TGTGCCAGCAGTGAAGCGCGTGTTAGAATGGGCACCGGGGAGCTGTTTTTT	CASSEARVRMGTGELFF
many	TRBV7-2	TRBJ2-7	TRBD1	TGTGCCAGCAGCTTTTCCACCGGGACAGGGTATAACGAGCAGTACTTC	CASSFSTGTGYNEQYF
-	TRBV12-5	TRBJ2-5	-	TGTGCTAGTGGGCCCGGACAGCCGGGCAGGTATCGTGGGGAGACCCAGTACTTC	CASGPGQPGRYRGETQYF
few	TRBV30	TRBJ2-2	-	TGTGCCTGGAAGGGTCTAATAAACACCGGGGAGCTGTTTTTT	CAWKGLINTGELFF
-	TRBV30	TRBJ2-2	TRBD2	TGTGCCTGGAGTGGCGGGAGGTTCACCGGGGAGCTGTTTTTT	CAWSGGRFTGELFF
few	TRBV12-3/TRBV12-4	TRBJ2-6	TRBD1	TGTGCCAGCAGACAGGGGGCAGCTGGGGCCAACGTCCTGACTTTC	CASRQGAAGANVLTF
-	TRBV20-1	TRBJ2-7	-	TGCAGTGCTGATTACCAATTTCAGGGAAGCGACGAGCAGTACTTC	CSADYQFQGSDEQYF
-	TRBV18	TRBJ2-1	-	TGTGCCAGCTCCCCGAGAGGGGCGTTGAGCTCCTACAATGAGCAGTTCTTC	CASSPRGALSSYNEQFF
few	TRBV19	TRBJ1-1	-	TGTGCCAGTAGTATAATCTCAGGCGGGGGAAACACTGAAGCTTTCTTT	CASSIISGGGNTEAFF
few	TRBV4-1	TRBJ2-7	TRBD1	TGCGCCAGCAGCCACATCGGGACAGGGAACTACGAGCAGTACTTC	CASSHIGTGNYEQYF
-	TRBV29-1	TRBJ2-1	-	TGCAGCGTTGAAGATTGGGAGTCGAGCAATGAGCAGTTCTTC	CSVEDWESSNEQFF
-	TRBV15	TRBJ2-1	TRBD2	TGTGCCACCAGCAGAGGATCGCTAGCGGGAGGGCCAGTTATGTTCTTC	CATSRGSLAGGPVMFF
-	TRBV7-3	TRBJ2-7	TRBD2	TGTGCCAGCGCGCGGGTGGGGGAGGGGAACTACGAGCAGTACTTC	CASARVGEGNYEQYF
-	TRBV5-4	TRBJ2-1	-	TGTGCCAGCAGCTTGGTCCGGGAGCGTAATGAGCAGTTCTTC	CASSLVRERNEQFF
many	TRBV7-2	TRBJ2-7	-	TGTGCCAGCAGCCCCTGGGGCGGCGAGTGGTACGAGCAGTACTTC	CASSPWGGEWYEQYF
-	TRBV19	TRBJ1-2	-	TGTGCCAGTAGTATAGAGCCCAGGTCAAATTTTGGCTACACCTTC	CASSIEPRSNFGYTF
few	TRBV12-3/TRBV12-4	TRBJ2-5	-	TGTGCCAGCAACCGAGGGGGCCAAGAGACCCAGTACTTC	CASNRGGQETQYF
few	TRBV7-3	TRBJ2-5	-	TGTGCCAGCAGCCTAAACGGGGCCCAAGAGACCCAGTACTTC	CASSLNGAQETQYF
few	TRBV7-2	TRBJ2-3	TRBD1	TGTGCCAGCAGCTACCAGGACAGGGGGCTCACAGATACGCAGTATTTT	CASSYQDRGLTDTQYF